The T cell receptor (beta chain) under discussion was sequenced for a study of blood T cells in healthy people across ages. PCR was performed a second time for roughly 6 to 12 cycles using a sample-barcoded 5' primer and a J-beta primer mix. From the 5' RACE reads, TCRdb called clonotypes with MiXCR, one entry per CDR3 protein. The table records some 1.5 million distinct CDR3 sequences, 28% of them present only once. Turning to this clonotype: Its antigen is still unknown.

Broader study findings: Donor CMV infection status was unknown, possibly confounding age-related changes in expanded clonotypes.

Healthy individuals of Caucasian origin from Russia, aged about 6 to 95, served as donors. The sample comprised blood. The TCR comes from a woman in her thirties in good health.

CDR3 nucleotide sequence: TGTGCCAGCAGCGCCGGGACAGCAAGTGAGCAGTTCTTC. It translates to CASSAGTASEQFF. The gene calls are TRBV21-1 and TRBJ2-1; no check of the table's D call, TRBD1, against the DNA was made. TRBV21-1 is a pseudogene. The CDR3 runs to 13 residues.